This T cell receptor beta chain was documented in a study of T cells in narcolepsy. Regarding the study as a whole: Autoreactive clone sequences were missing from some blood memory CD4+ repertoires. Healthy controls reportedly lacked the autoreactive clonotypes serially found in patients' blood. Same-patient CSF and blood CD4+ T cell clonotypes included HCRT-specific and TRIB2-specific autoreactive ones.

The CDR3 sequence is 13 residues long. Germline V CDR1 and CDR2: GTSNPN, SVGIG (reference sequence). Data came from immunoSEQ multiplex PCR; TCRdb stores just in-frame clones and leaves some out. This sample yields approximately 28,000 clones, of which around 78% are seen a single time; under 3.5% belongs to the top ten. About this clone: The antigen is not known. The junction does not match germline at one end; this may be a read error.

The receptor's source is a human donor with narcolepsy. The source material was CD45RA- memory CD4+ T cells from PBMCs. The chain couples TRBV30 to TRBJ1-1; no definite D call. CDR3 sequence: CARSKGGNTEAFF. The DNA for the CDR3 is TGTGCCCGGAGCAAGGGCGGGAACACTGAAGCTTTCTTC.